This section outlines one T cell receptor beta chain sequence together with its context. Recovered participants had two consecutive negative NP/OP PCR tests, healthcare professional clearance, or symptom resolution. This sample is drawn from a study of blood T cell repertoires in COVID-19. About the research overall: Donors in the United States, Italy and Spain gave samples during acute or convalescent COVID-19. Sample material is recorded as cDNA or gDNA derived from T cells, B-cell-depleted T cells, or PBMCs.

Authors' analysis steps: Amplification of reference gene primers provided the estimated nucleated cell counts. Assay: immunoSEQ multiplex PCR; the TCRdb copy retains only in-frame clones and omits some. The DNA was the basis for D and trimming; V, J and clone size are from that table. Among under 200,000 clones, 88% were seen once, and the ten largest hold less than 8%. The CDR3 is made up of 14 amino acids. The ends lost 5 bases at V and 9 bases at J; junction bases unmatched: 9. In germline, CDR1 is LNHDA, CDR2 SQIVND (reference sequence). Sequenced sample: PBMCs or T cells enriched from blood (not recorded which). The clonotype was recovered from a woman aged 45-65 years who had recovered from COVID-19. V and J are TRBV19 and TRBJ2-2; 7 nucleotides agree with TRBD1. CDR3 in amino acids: CASSPPTGIRELFF. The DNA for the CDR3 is TGTGCCAGTAGTCCGCCGACAGGGATCAGGGAGCTGTTTTTT.